Sequencing of this TCR beta chain was carried out in a study of CD8 T cells in Susac syndrome. Study results and limitations: In total CD8+ repertoires, about 16 Susac-specific public clones were found, and in CD8+ TEMRA repertoires, about five were found.

Details on this clonotype: Its antigen is currently unknown.

Reverse transcription of about 0.5 to 1 ug RNA used random hexamers. MiXCR was run by TCRdb on the immunoSEQ multiplex PCR reads, yielding one entry per CDR3 protein. The sample has fewer than 85,000 distinct CDR3 sequences, roughly 94% seen once; the top ten hold about 0.48%. V lost 3 bases and J lost 5, with 13 bases in between. The CDR3 consists of 14 residues. Per the germline V gene, CDR1 is SQVTM and CDR2 is ANQGSEA. Patients with Susac syndrome met the recently defined diagnostic criteria for definite or probable disease. The authors negatively isolated CD8+ and CD4+ T cells and FACS-enriched TEMRA cells.

What was sequenced was CD8+ T cells from PBMCs. The clonotype originates from a human donor with Susac syndrome. This chain connects TRBV29-1 to TRBJ2-2, with D possibly TRBD1 on 5 matching bases. The CDR3 loop is CSVDLQGRTGELFF. In nucleotides, the CDR3 is TGCAGCGTTGACCTGCAGGGCAGAACCGGGGAGCTGTTTTTT.